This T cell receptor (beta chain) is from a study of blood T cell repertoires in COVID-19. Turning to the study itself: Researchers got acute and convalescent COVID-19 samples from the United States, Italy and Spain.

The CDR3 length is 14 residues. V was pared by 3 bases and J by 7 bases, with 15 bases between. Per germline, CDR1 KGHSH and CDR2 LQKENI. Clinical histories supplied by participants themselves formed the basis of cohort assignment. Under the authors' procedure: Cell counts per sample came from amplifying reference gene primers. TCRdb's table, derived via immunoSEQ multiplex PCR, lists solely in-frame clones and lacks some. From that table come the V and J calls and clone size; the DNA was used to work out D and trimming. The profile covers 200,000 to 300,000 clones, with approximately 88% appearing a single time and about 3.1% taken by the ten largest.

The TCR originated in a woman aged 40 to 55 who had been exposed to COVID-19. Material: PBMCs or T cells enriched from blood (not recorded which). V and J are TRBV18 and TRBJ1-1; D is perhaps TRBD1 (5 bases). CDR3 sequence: CASSPRDGRNEAFF. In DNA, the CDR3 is TGTGCCAGCTCACCCAGGGACGGGAGGAATGAAGCTTTCTTT.